The sequence of this T cell receptor (beta chain) was determined in a study of blood T cells in healthy people across ages. The study recruited healthy Caucasian donors from Russia who were aged about 6 to 100. The sample, approximately 10 milliliters of peripheral blood, was drawn from each donor. Together with a sample-barcoded 5' primer, a J-beta primer mix was included in a second PCR lasting about 7 to 11 cycles. A tag from a template-switch adaptor with 12 random nucleotides marked each cDNA molecule. TCRdb redid the calling of the 5' RACE reads with MiXCR, one entry per CDR3 protein. The sample includes about 1,500,000 distinct CDR3 sequences, roughly 27% of them seen just once. Sequencing was done on a sample of blood. The sequence came from a woman in her twenties or thirties in good health.

CDR3 sequence: CASSLDVGYGANVLTF. The DNA of the CDR3 is TGTGCCAGCAGCTTAGATGTCGGCTATGGGGCCAACGTCCTGACTTTC. The chain links TRBV11-2 to TRBJ2-6; D gene unclear. CDR1 is SGHAT, CDR2 FQNNGV, per germline. V lost 0 bases to trimming and J lost 3 bases, with 9 bases between them. This CDR3 has 16 amino acids.